This T cell receptor (beta chain) stems from a study of T cell responses to AZD1222 COVID-19 vaccine. Regarding this clone: Its antigen is undetermined.

Generated by immunoSEQ multiplex PCR, the TCRdb table keeps only in-frame clones and is missing some. The sample contains some 150,000 clones, about nine tenths of which appear only once. Study results and limitations: At study baseline, merely over 5 AZD1222 recipients were seropositive. Following two doses of AZD1222, Spike-specific TCR breadth and depth rose. Clonal diversity was possibly underestimated, and white British individuals and females predominated among donors. Repertoires in all cases were sampled only once the peak T cell response had passed.

The V gene end was trimmed by 4 bases and the J gene end by 4 bases; junction bases not matched to a gene: 7. The germline V gene has CDR1 SGDLS and CDR2 YYNGEE. This CDR3 is 14 amino acids long. The sequencing used peripheral blood, collected 28 days after the second AZD1222 dose. The chain combines TRBV9 with TRBJ2-7; 8 bases align to TRBD2. This receptor was obtained from an adult who received the AZD1222 COVID-19 vaccine. CDR3 in amino acids: CASSPRLAMYEQYF. The CDR3 nucleotides read TGTGCCAGCAGCCCCCGACTAGCGATGTACGAGCAGTACTTC.